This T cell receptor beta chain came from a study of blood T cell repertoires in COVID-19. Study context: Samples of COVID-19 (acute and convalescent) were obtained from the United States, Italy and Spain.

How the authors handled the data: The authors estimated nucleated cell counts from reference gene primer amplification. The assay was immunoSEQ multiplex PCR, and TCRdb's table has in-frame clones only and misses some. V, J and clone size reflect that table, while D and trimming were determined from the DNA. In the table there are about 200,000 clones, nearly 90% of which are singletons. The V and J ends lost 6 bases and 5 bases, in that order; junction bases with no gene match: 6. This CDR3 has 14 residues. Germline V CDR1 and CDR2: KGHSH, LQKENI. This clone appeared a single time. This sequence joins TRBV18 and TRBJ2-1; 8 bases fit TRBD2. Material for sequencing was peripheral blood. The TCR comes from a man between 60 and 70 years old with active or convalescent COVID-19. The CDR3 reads CASSGLGRDNEQFF. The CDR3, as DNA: TGTGCCAGCTCGGGACTAGGGAGAGACAATGAGCAGTTCTTC.